Shown below are 11 T cell receptor beta chains from a single sample sequenced in a study of somatic mutations in cytotoxic T cells in rheumatoid arthritis. Libraries were prepared by immunoSEQ multiplex PCR; TCRdb keeps only in-frame clonotypes and omits some of them. Counted here are approximately 16,000 clones, about 83% occurring once; the ten biggest clones make up roughly a sixth. The sequenced sample was CD8+ T cells sorted from blood. All receptors come from an adult with rheumatoid arthritis.

J is TRBJ1-1 and V is TRBV4-1; no reliable D call. This CDR3 has 15 amino acids. The V gene lost 2 bases and the J gene lost 4 bases, with 14 bases spanning the gap. From germline, CDR1 is MGHRA and CDR2 YSYEKL. DNA of the CDR3: TGCGCCAGCAGCCAAACGGTTTTTGGGGTCACTGAAGCTTTCTTT. Amino acid sequence: CASSQTVFGVTEAFF.

The chain joins TRBV4-1 to TRBJ1-1, with 7 bases that match TRBD1. The V gene's germline CDR1 is MGHRA and CDR2 YSYEKL. This CDR3 is built from 13 residues. V lost 10 bases and J lost 0; bases outside the gene matches: 5. CDR3 sequence: CATRDSMNTEAFF. Written as DNA, the CDR3 is TGCGCCACCCGGGACAGTATGAACACTGAAGCTTTCTTT.

In regard to this clone: Sequence at one end of the junction differs from germline and may be a read error. V and J are TRBV12-5 and TRBJ2-3; D gene uncertain. CDR1 and CDR2 from the germline V gene are LGHNT and FRNRAP. The CDR3 totals 12 residues. CDR3 amino acids: CASGLHRNTQFF. The CDR3, as DNA: TGTGCTAGTGGTTTACACCGAAATACGCAGTTTTTT.

The V call is TRBV4-2, the J call TRBJ2-5, with D hard to call. The CDR3 totals 16 residues. Germline CDR1 and CDR2: LGHNA and YNFKEQ. The V end lost 0 bases, the J end lost 2 bases, and 13 bases lay between the germline ends. The CDR3 loop reads CASSQEGAGSQETQYF. CDR3 nucleotides: TGTGCCAGCAGCCAAGAAGGTGCCGGGTCTCAAGAGACCCAGTACTTC.

This chain links TRBV2 with TRBJ2-1; TRBD2 aligns across 12 bases. The germline V gene encodes CDR1 SNHLY and CDR2 FYNNEI. The CDR3 consists of 21 residues. J was trimmed by 4 bases and V by 8 bases; bases with no gene match: 24. The CDR3 spells CASEYLASGGADDYLYNEQFF. In nucleotides, the CDR3 is TGTGCCAGCGAGTATTTGGCTAGCGGGGGGGCGGACGACTACCTTTACAATGAGCAGTTCTTC.

The CDR3 bases are TGTGCCTGGAGTGTGGGGACCAATTCACCCCTCCACTTT. It yields the protein CAWSVGTNSPLHF. The chain employs TRBV30 and TRBJ1-6; D is possibly TRBD1 (5 bases). Germline V gene data show CDR1 as GTSNPN and CDR2 as SVGIG (reference sequence). V was trimmed by 0 bases and J by 7 bases, leaving 7 bases between them. CDR3 size: 13 residues.

The sample holds one count of this clone. This chain uses TRBV27 with TRBJ2-1; D perhaps matches TRBD2 (7 bases). This CDR3 is 17 amino acids long. V lost 2 bases to trimming and J lost 4 bases, with 18 bases between them. CDR1 and CDR2 from the germline V gene are MNHEY and SMNVEV (reference sequence). Here the CDR3 DNA reads TGTGCCAGCAGTTTAGATTCGGGGGGCTTTCTTTACAATGAGCAGTTCTTC. Translation: CASSLDSGGFLYNEQFF.

This rearrangement joins TRBV27 to TRBJ1-5; D possibly corresponds to TRBD1 (6 bases). Per the germline V gene, CDR1 is MNHEY and CDR2 is SMNVEV (reference sequence). CDR3 length equals 14 residues. V was cut by 4 bases and J by 5 bases, with 12 bases left in between. The DNA for the CDR3 is TGTGCCAGCAGTTCCCTCCACAGGGATCAGCCCCAGCATTTT. Translating gives CASSSLHRDQPQHF.

The chain carries TRBV13 and TRBJ1-3, with D unclear. The CDR3 spans 16 residues. Germline V gene data show CDR1 as PRHDT and CDR2 as FYEKMQ (reference sequence). V lost 6 bases and J lost 0, with 15 bases in between. The CDR3 region is CASREVIVRSGNTIYF. CDR3 DNA: TGTGCCAGCAGGGAGGTTATCGTGCGCTCTGGAAACACCATATATTTT.

On this clone itself: No conserved phenylalanine or tryptophan ends this CDR3, so it is likely a read error. The chain employs TRBV6-6 and TRBJ1-1, with 7 bases identical to TRBD1. V lost 6 bases, J lost 1 base, and 11 bases stayed unmatched. The CDR3 sequence is 16 residues long. The germline CDR1 and CDR2 sequences are MNHNY and SVGAGI (reference sequence). CDR3 residues: CASREPGGLGNTEAFL. CDR3 nucleotide sequence: TGTGCCAGCAGGGAACCAGGGGGGCTCGGGAACACTGAAGCTTTCCTT.

V is TRBV30 and J is TRBJ1-2; D is perhaps TRBD1 (6 bases). Germline V gene data show CDR1 as GTSNPN and CDR2 as SVGIG (reference sequence). The CDR3 has 15 amino acids. The ends were cut back, 0 bases at V and 3 bases at J, with 14 bases in the middle. CDR3 coding DNA: TGTGCCTGGAGTGTCTGGGCCAGGGGAGACTATGGCTACACCTTC. Its protein is CAWSVWARGDYGYTF.